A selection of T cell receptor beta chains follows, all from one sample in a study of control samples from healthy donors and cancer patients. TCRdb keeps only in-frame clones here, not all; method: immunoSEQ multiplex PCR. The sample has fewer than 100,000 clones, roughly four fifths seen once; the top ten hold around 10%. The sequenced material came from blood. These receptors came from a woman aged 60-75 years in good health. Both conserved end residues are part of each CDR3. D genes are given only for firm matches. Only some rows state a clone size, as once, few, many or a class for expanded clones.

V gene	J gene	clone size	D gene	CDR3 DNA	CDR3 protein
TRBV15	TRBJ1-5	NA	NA	TGTGCCACCAGCAGTCAGGGAGGCAACAATCAGCCCCAGCATTTT	CATSSQGGNNQPQHF
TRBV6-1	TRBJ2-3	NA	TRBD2	TGTGCCAGCGGTGGGAAGGGACTAGCGAACCCCAACTTTGTGAATACGCAGTATTTT	CASGGKGLANPNFVNTQYF
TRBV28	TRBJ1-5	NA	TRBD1	TGTGCCAGCAGAACCGGGGCAGGGGGCTTTAAGAGCAATCAGCCCCAGCATTTT	CASRTGAGGFKSNQPQHF
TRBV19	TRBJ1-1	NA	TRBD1	TGTGCCAGTAGTACCCGACAGGGCCGGTGGGAAGCTTTCTTT	CASSTRQGRWEAFF
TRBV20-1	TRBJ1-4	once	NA	TGCAGTGCTAGCTTCCAAAAACTGTTTTTT	CSASFQKLFF
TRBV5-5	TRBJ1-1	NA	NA	TGTGCCAGCAGCTTGGGCCCGGGAAGGACGAACACTGAAGCTTTCTTT	CASSLGPGRTNTEAFF
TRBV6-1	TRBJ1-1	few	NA	TGTGCCAGCAGTGATGGACCGGAGACTGAAGCTTTCTTT	CASSDGPETEAFF
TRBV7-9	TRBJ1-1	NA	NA	TGTGCCAGCAGCTTAGGGGGGTGGGGGACTGAAGCTTTCTTT	CASSLGGWGTEAFF
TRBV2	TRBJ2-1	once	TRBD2	TGTGCCAGCAGTGAATATAGCGGGAGCTTCTCCTACAATGAGCAGTTCTTC	CASSEYSGSFSYNEQFF
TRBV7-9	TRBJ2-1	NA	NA	TGTGCCAGCAGCTTAGTAAGGTCAGGGAGCAATGAGCAGTTCTTC	CASSLVRSGSNEQFF
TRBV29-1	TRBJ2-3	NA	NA	TGCAGCTCAGGAGGCCTAGGCACAGATACGCAGTATTTT	CSSGGLGTDTQYF
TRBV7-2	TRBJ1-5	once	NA	TGTGCCAGCAGCTTAGGGCGGCAGGGTCAGCCCCAGCATTTT	CASSLGRQGQPQHF
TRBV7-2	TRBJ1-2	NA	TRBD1	TGTGCCAGCAGACCCGGGACAGTGCACCACTACACCTTC	CASRPGTVHHYTF
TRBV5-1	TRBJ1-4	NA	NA	TGCGCCAGCAGGGGTGTGGAAAAACTGTTTTTT	CASRGVEKLFF
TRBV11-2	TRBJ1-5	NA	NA	TGTGCCAGCAGCTTAGGAGGGCAGCAAAATCAGCCCCAGCATTTT	CASSLGGQQNQPQHF
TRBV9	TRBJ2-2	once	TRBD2	TGTGCCAGCAGCGCCTGGGGAAGCGGGGCAAACACCGGGGAGCTGTTTTTT	CASSAWGSGANTGELFF
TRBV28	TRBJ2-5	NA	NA	TGTGCCAGCAGTTCCGGGACGAAAAGCTTCGGCAAGACCCAGTACTTC	CASSSGTKSFGKTQYF
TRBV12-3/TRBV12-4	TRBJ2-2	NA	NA	TGTGCCATTCGGGGACCCGGGGAGCTGTTTTTT	CAIRGPGELFF
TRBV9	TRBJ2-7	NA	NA	TGTGCCAGCAGCAAATTAGCGGATCCCAGGGGCGAGCAGTACTTC	CASSKLADPRGEQYF
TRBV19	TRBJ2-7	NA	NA	TGTGCCAGTAGTAGGTCTTATGGAGCAGGCCTTTCCTACGAGCAGTACTTC	CASSRSYGAGLSYEQYF
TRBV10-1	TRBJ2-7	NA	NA	TGCGCCAGCAGCCCTGACGGCTACGAGCAGTACTTC	CASSPDGYEQYF
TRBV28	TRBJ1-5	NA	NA	TGTGCCAGCAGGCTGGGCCAGATAGGGAATCAGCCCCAGCATTTT	CASRLGQIGNQPQHF
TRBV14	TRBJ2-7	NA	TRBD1	TGTGCCAGCAGCGACCGACAGGGACCCTACGAGCAGTACTTC	CASSDRQGPYEQYF
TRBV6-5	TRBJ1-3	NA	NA	TGTGCCAGCAGCTCAGGGTTCTCTGGAAACACCATATATTTT	CASSSGFSGNTIYF
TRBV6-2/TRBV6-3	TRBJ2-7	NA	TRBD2	TGTGCCAGCAGTTACCCTGCTAGCGGGGGGGCCCGGGACGAGCAGTACTTC	CASSYPASGGARDEQYF
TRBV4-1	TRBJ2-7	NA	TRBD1	TGCGCCAGCAGCCAAGGACAGGGGCCATCCTACGAGCAGTACTTC	CASSQGQGPSYEQYF
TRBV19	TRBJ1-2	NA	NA	TGTGCCAGTAGTCCCACCTCCCGGCACAACTACACCTTC	CASSPTSRHNYTF
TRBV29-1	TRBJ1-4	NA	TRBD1	TGCAGCGCCAGACAGGGAACGGCGACTAATGAAAAACTGTTTTTT	CSARQGTATNEKLFF
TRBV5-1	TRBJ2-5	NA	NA	TGCGCCAGCAGCTTCGTTCAGCCCCGCGAGACCCAGTACTTC	CASSFVQPRETQYF
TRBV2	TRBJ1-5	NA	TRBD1	TGTGCCAGCACCCGGCGGGGACAGGGTTCTCAGCCCCAGCATTTT	CASTRRGQGSQPQHF
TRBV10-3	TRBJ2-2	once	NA	TGTGCCACCAGGGACACCGGGGAGCTGTTTTTT	CATRDTGELFF